A selection of T cell receptor beta chains follows, all from one sample in a study of T cells in tuberculosis. Measured with immunoSEQ multiplex PCR; TCRdb has only the in-frame clones, and not every one. This repertoire shows about 5,000 clones, approximately 97% found once; its top ten account for 11%. The input for sequencing was PBMCs, taken at tuberculosis diagnosis. Source of these receptors: an adult with tuberculosis. Each CDR3 is given with its conserved first and last residue. Fields, in order: clone size, V gene, J gene, D gene, CDR3 length, CDR3 protein, CDR3 DNA. D genes are given only for firm matches. Clone size is shown for a subset of rows, as once, few, many or a class of expanded clone.

clone_size: .; v_call: TRBV7-2; j_call: TRBJ2-1; d_call: TRBD1; cdr3_length: 15; cdr3_aa: CASSILTGAYNEQFF; cdr3_nt: TGTGCCAGCAGCATCCTGACAGGGGCCTACAATGAGCAGTTCTTC
clone_size: .; v_call: TRBV7-7; j_call: TRBJ2-5; d_call: .; cdr3_length: 14; cdr3_aa: CASSLSQAQETQYF; cdr3_nt: TGTGCCAGCAGCTTATCCCAAGCCCAAGAGACCCAGTACTTC
clone_size: .; v_call: TRBV28; j_call: TRBJ1-1; d_call: .; cdr3_length: 15; cdr3_aa: CASSLWGRANTEAFF; cdr3_nt: TGTGCCAGCAGTTTATGGGGGAGGGCGAACACTGAAGCTTTCTTT
clone_size: .; v_call: TRBV6-5; j_call: TRBJ1-2; d_call: .; cdr3_length: 13; cdr3_aa: CATASGMGYGYTF; cdr3_nt: TGTGCCACCGCGTCGGGAATGGGCTATGGCTACACCTTC
clone_size: .; v_call: TRBV9; j_call: TRBJ2-3; d_call: .; cdr3_length: 20; cdr3_aa: CASSVVDYGFEGGGTDTQYF; cdr3_nt: TGTGCCAGCAGCGTAGTGGACTATGGCTTTGAGGGAGGAGGCACAGATACGCAGTATTTT
clone_size: .; v_call: TRBV2; j_call: TRBJ2-5; d_call: .; cdr3_length: 15; cdr3_aa: CASQKLHGPQETQYF; cdr3_nt: TGTGCCAGCCAGAAGCTGCATGGGCCTCAAGAGACCCAGTACTTC
clone_size: .; v_call: TRBV6-5; j_call: TRBJ1-1; d_call: TRBD1; cdr3_length: 15; cdr3_aa: CASSYSENRGAEAFF; cdr3_nt: TGTGCCAGCAGTTACTCCGAAAACAGGGGGGCTGAAGCTTTCTTT
clone_size: .; v_call: TRBV6-5; j_call: TRBJ2-3; d_call: TRBD1; cdr3_length: 14; cdr3_aa: CASRQGAPTDTQYF; cdr3_nt: TGTGCCAGCAGACAGGGGGCTCCCACAGATACGCAGTATTTT
clone_size: .; v_call: TRBV4-1; j_call: TRBJ2-5; d_call: TRBD1; cdr3_length: 15; cdr3_aa: CASSSWDRGQETQYF; cdr3_nt: TGCGCCAGCAGCTCTTGGGACAGGGGGCAAGAGACCCAGTACTTC
clone_size: .; v_call: TRBV19; j_call: TRBJ1-6; d_call: TRBD1; cdr3_length: 15; cdr3_aa: CASNSRQGARSPLHF; cdr3_nt: TGTGCCAGTAACTCCCGACAGGGGGCAAGATCACCCCTCCACTTT
clone_size: once; v_call: TRBV30; j_call: TRBJ2-3; d_call: .; cdr3_length: 14; cdr3_aa: CAWSVSRGTDTQYF; cdr3_nt: TGTGCCTGGAGTGTTTCCAGGGGCACAGATACGCAGTATTTT
clone_size: .; v_call: TRBV11-2; j_call: TRBJ1-2; d_call: TRBD1; cdr3_length: 15; cdr3_aa: CASSLVTTGADGYTF; cdr3_nt: TGTGCCAGCAGCTTAGTAACGACAGGGGCGGATGGCTACACCTTC
clone_size: .; v_call: TRBV5-1; j_call: TRBJ2-1; d_call: TRBD2; cdr3_length: 15; cdr3_aa: CASSLGTRRGDEQFF; cdr3_nt: TGCGCCAGCAGCTTGGGGACTAGAAGAGGTGATGAGCAGTTCTTC
clone_size: .; v_call: TRBV7-2; j_call: TRBJ1-4; d_call: TRBD1; cdr3_length: 14; cdr3_aa: CASSWGQGDEKLFF; cdr3_nt: TGTGCCAGCAGCTGGGGACAGGGAGACGAAAAACTGTTTTTT
clone_size: .; v_call: TRBV10-3; j_call: TRBJ2-3; d_call: TRBD2; cdr3_length: 15; cdr3_aa: CAIRPSGGLTDTQYF; cdr3_nt: TGTGCCATCCGGCCTAGCGGGGGGCTCACGGATACGCAGTATTTT
clone_size: .; v_call: TRBV9; j_call: TRBJ1-2; d_call: TRBD1; cdr3_length: 17; cdr3_aa: CASSEPGTARLNYGYTF; cdr3_nt: TGTGCCAGCAGCGAGCCCGGGACAGCCAGACTTAACTATGGCTACACCTTC
clone_size: .; v_call: TRBV5-1; j_call: TRBJ1-1; d_call: .; cdr3_length: 13; cdr3_aa: CASSLVQGTEAFF; cdr3_nt: TGCGCCAGCAGCTTGGTGCAGGGCACTGAAGCTTTCTTT
clone_size: .; v_call: TRBV28; j_call: TRBJ1-4; d_call: TRBD1; cdr3_length: 17; cdr3_aa: CASSSGQEVATNEKLFF; cdr3_nt: TGTGCCAGCAGTTCTGGACAGGAAGTTGCAACTAATGAAAAACTGTTTTTT
clone_size: .; v_call: TRBV30; j_call: TRBJ1-5; d_call: .; cdr3_length: 13; cdr3_aa: CASSAGKDQPQHF; cdr3_nt: TGTGCCTCATCAGCCGGGAAGGATCAGCCCCAGCATTTT
clone_size: .; v_call: TRBV10-1; j_call: TRBJ1-1; d_call: .; cdr3_length: 16; cdr3_aa: CASSEVGDNMNTEAFF; cdr3_nt: TGCGCCAGCAGTGAGGTAGGGGATAACATGAACACTGAAGCTTTCTTT
clone_size: .; v_call: TRBV10-2; j_call: TRBJ1-2; d_call: .; cdr3_length: 14; cdr3_aa: CASSEWVGQSGYTF; cdr3_nt: TGCGCCAGCAGTGAGTGGGTAGGACAATCAGGCTACACCTTC
clone_size: .; v_call: TRBV4-1; j_call: TRBJ1-3; d_call: .; cdr3_length: 15; cdr3_aa: CASSQQGNSGNTIYF; cdr3_nt: TGCGCCAGCAGCCAACAGGGGAACTCTGGAAACACCATATATTTT
clone_size: .; v_call: TRBV9; j_call: TRBJ1-3; d_call: .; cdr3_length: 15; cdr3_aa: CASSEQGVGGNTIYF; cdr3_nt: TGTGCCAGCAGCGAACAGGGAGTGGGGGGAAACACCATATATTTT
clone_size: .; v_call: TRBV19; j_call: TRBJ1-2; d_call: .; cdr3_length: 16; cdr3_aa: CASRGTYPLWSYGYTF; cdr3_nt: TGTGCCAGTAGAGGGACATACCCTCTATGGAGCTATGGCTACACCTTC
clone_size: .; v_call: TRBV30; j_call: TRBJ1-5; d_call: TRBD1; cdr3_length: 14; cdr3_aa: CAWSGGQGYQPQHF; cdr3_nt: TGTGCCTGGAGTGGGGGACAGGGGTATCAGCCCCAGCATTTT
clone_size: .; v_call: TRBV5-1; j_call: TRBJ2-1; d_call: TRBD1; cdr3_length: 17; cdr3_aa: CASTLDIPGQGDNEQFF; cdr3_nt: TGCGCCAGCACCCTAGACATACCGGGACAGGGCGACAATGAGCAGTTCTTC
clone_size: .; v_call: TRBV5-1; j_call: TRBJ2-7; d_call: TRBD2; cdr3_length: 15; cdr3_aa: CASSLELAGVMWQYF; cdr3_nt: TGCGCCAGCAGCTTGGAACTAGCGGGAGTGATGTGGCAGTACTTC
clone_size: once; v_call: TRBV7-2; j_call: TRBJ2-1; d_call: .; cdr3_length: 14; cdr3_aa: CASSLNRGLDEQFF; cdr3_nt: TGTGCCAGCAGCTTAAATCGGGGGTTAGATGAGCAGTTCTTC
clone_size: .; v_call: TRBV6-5; j_call: TRBJ2-7; d_call: TRBD1; cdr3_length: 14; cdr3_aa: CASSNPGQGSEQYF; cdr3_nt: TGTGCCAGCAGTAACCCGGGACAGGGGTCCGAGCAGTACTTC
clone_size: .; v_call: TRBV27; j_call: TRBJ2-3; d_call: .; cdr3_length: 14; cdr3_aa: CASSLAGSGDTQYF; cdr3_nt: TGTGCCAGCAGTTTAGCGGGTAGCGGAGATACGCAGTATTTT
clone_size: .; v_call: TRBV25-1; j_call: TRBJ2-1; d_call: TRBD2; cdr3_length: 16; cdr3_aa: CASSEAVLAGGDEQFF; cdr3_nt: TGTGCCAGCAGTGAAGCAGTACTAGCGGGAGGGGATGAGCAGTTCTTC
clone_size: .; v_call: TRBV11-2; j_call: TRBJ2-2; d_call: .; cdr3_length: 13; cdr3_aa: CASPRDNTGELFF; cdr3_nt: TGTGCCAGCCCCCGGGATAACACCGGGGAGCTGTTTTTT
clone_size: few; v_call: TRBV14; j_call: TRBJ2-1; d_call: .; cdr3_length: 15; cdr3_aa: CASSHGQLGYNEQFF; cdr3_nt: TGTGCCAGCAGCCATGGACAGCTCGGCTACAATGAGCAGTTCTTC
clone_size: .; v_call: TRBV11-3; j_call: TRBJ2-7; d_call: .; cdr3_length: 12; cdr3_aa: CASSPGGYEQYF; cdr3_nt: TGTGCCAGCAGCCCCGGCGGCTACGAGCAGTACTTC
clone_size: once; v_call: TRBV19; j_call: TRBJ2-7; d_call: .; cdr3_length: 12; cdr3_aa: CASSIRGGEQYF; cdr3_nt: TGTGCCAGTAGTATCCGAGGCGGAGAGCAGTACTTC
clone_size: .; v_call: TRBV10-2; j_call: TRBJ2-7; d_call: TRBD2; cdr3_length: 15; cdr3_aa: CASSEWVAGAYEQYF; cdr3_nt: TGCGCCAGCAGTGAGTGGGTAGCGGGGGCCTACGAGCAGTACTTC
clone_size: .; v_call: TRBV7-2; j_call: TRBJ2-7; d_call: TRBD2; cdr3_length: 15; cdr3_aa: CASSSSSGRSYEQYF; cdr3_nt: TGTGCCAGCAGCTCTTCTAGCGGGCGCTCCTACGAGCAGTACTTC
clone_size: medium-sized; v_call: TRBV5-8; j_call: TRBJ2-4; d_call: .; cdr3_length: 16; cdr3_aa: CASSLGLSIAKNIQYF; cdr3_nt: TGTGCCAGCAGCTTGGGACTATCGATAGCCAAAAACATTCAGTACTTC
clone_size: .; v_call: TRBV4-1; j_call: TRBJ2-2; d_call: .; cdr3_length: 16; cdr3_aa: CASSQVVGRDTGELFF; cdr3_nt: TGCGCCAGCAGCCAAGTCGTCGGCAGGGACACCGGGGAGCTGTTTTTT
clone_size: .; v_call: TRBV6-5; j_call: TRBJ2-7; d_call: TRBD2; cdr3_length: 15; cdr3_aa: CASSYSASGSHEQYF; cdr3_nt: TGTGCCAGCAGTTACTCGGCTAGCGGGAGCCACGAGCAGTACTTC
clone_size: .; v_call: TRBV14; j_call: TRBJ2-5; d_call: .; cdr3_length: 13; cdr3_aa: CASSQGFGETQYF; cdr3_nt: TGTGCCAGCAGCCAAGGTTTCGGGGAGACCCAGTACTTC
clone_size: .; v_call: TRBV7-3; j_call: TRBJ2-2; d_call: TRBD1; cdr3_length: 14; cdr3_aa: CASSPTGSTGELFF; cdr3_nt: TGTGCCAGCAGCCCGACAGGGTCCACCGGGGAGCTGTTTTTT
clone_size: .; v_call: TRBV9; j_call: TRBJ1-2; d_call: .; cdr3_length: 12; cdr3_aa: CASSVGVEGYTF; cdr3_nt: TGTGCCAGCAGCGTAGGTGTAGAGGGCTACACCTTC
clone_size: .; v_call: TRBV2; j_call: TRBJ1-1; d_call: .; cdr3_length: 13; cdr3_aa: CASSERMQTEAFF; cdr3_nt: TGTGCCAGCAGTGAGAGGATGCAGACTGAAGCTTTCTTT
clone_size: .; v_call: TRBV15; j_call: TRBJ2-6; d_call: .; cdr3_length: 18; cdr3_aa: CATSRGPGNRPGANVLTF; cdr3_nt: TGTGCCACCAGCAGGGGTCCAGGGAATCGACCTGGGGCCAACGTCCTGACTTTC
clone_size: .; v_call: TRBV9; j_call: TRBJ2-7; d_call: TRBD1; cdr3_length: 15; cdr3_aa: CASSVGSGGPYEQYF; cdr3_nt: TGTGCCAGCAGCGTAGGTTCAGGGGGCCCCTACGAGCAGTACTTC
clone_size: .; v_call: TRBV27; j_call: TRBJ1-2; d_call: .; cdr3_length: 13; cdr3_aa: CASSPGQTYGYTF; cdr3_nt: TGTGCCAGCAGTCCCGGACAAACCTATGGCTACACCTTC
clone_size: .; v_call: TRBV29-1; j_call: TRBJ1-4; d_call: TRBD1; cdr3_length: 15; cdr3_aa: CSVRTGSATNEKLFF; cdr3_nt: TGCAGCGTTAGGACAGGGAGTGCGACTAATGAAAAACTGTTTTTT
clone_size: .; v_call: TRBV10-3; j_call: TRBJ2-2; d_call: TRBD2; cdr3_length: 15; cdr3_aa: CAIRPSGANTGELFF; cdr3_nt: TGTGCCATCAGACCTAGCGGGGCGAACACCGGGGAGCTGTTTTTT
clone_size: .; v_call: TRBV5-1; j_call: TRBJ1-2; d_call: TRBD1; cdr3_length: 14; cdr3_aa: CASSIGQGDYGYTF; cdr3_nt: TGCGCCAGCAGCATCGGACAGGGTGACTATGGCTACACCTTC